Each of the 14 T cell receptor beta chains below was sequenced from the same sample in a study of blood T cell repertoires in COVID-19. Some clones are missing from TCRdb's copy, which holds only in-frame ones; the method was immunoSEQ multiplex PCR. The sample shows approximately 400,000 clones, roughly 77% of them seen only once. The sequencing sample was made of peripheral blood. The receptors come from a human donor with acute or convalescent COVID-19. The donor label of this sample is uncertain.

The chain has TRBV6-6 and TRBJ1-1; D is unclear. V gave up 7 bases and J gave up 0 bases, with 9 bases separating them. The CDR3 covers 13 residues. Germline V gene lookup returns CDR1 MNHNY and CDR2 SVGAGI (reference sequence). CDR3 coding DNA: TGTGCCAGCAAAGGGAGGATGAACACTGAAGCTTTCTTT. This codes for CASKGRMNTEAFF.

CDR3 loop: CASSQLGLGKETQYF. CDR3 nucleotide sequence: TGTGCCAGCAGCCAACTCGGTCTAGGAAAAGAGACCCAGTACTTC. The chain recombines TRBV14 with TRBJ2-5; D unresolved. V gave up 2 bases and J gave up 3 bases, with 13 bases separating them. Germline-derived CDR1 and CDR2 are SGHDN and FVKESK. This CDR3 has 15 amino acids. Using reference TRBV14 and TRBJ2-5 for the parts outside the CDR3, the full variable domain is EAGVTQFPSHSVIEKGQTVTLRCDPISGHDNLYWYRRVMGKEIKFLLHFVKESKQDESGMPNNRFLAERTGGTYSTLKVQPAELEDSGVYFCASSQLGLGKETQYFGPGTRLLVL.

The chain links TRBV19 to TRBJ1-2, with D hard to call. The CDR3 runs 13 residues. In germline, CDR1 is LNHDA, CDR2 SQIVND (reference sequence). V was clipped by 5 bases and J by 5 bases, with 12 bases between them. Written as DNA, the CDR3 is TGTGCCAGTAGTTTGGGCAGCCGGTATGGCTACACCTTC. This sequence encodes CASSLGSRYGYTF.

The V gene is TRBV18, the J gene TRBJ1-2, with TRBD1 as a possible D gene (5 bases). The CDR3 totals 14 residues. V lost 5 bases to trimming and J lost 4 bases, with 14 bases between them. Germline V gene data show CDR1 as KGHSH and CDR2 as LQKENI. This CDR3 reads CASSTGGIPYGYTF. Written as DNA, the CDR3 is TGTGCCAGCTCAACCGGGGGGATACCCTATGGCTACACCTTC.

J is TRBJ2-3 and V is TRBV19; a possible D gene is TRBD2 (5 bases). Germline loops: CDR1 LNHDA, CDR2 SQIVND (reference sequence). Trimming removed 7 bases at V and 5 bases at J, with 16 bases between. The CDR3 has 14 residues. The CDR3 DNA reads TGTGCCAGTAAGGCGGGTTCGCCGGAAGATACGCAGTATTTT. It specifies CASKAGSPEDTQYF.

This clone was seen a single time. V and J are TRBV7-8 and TRBJ1-4; 7 positions match TRBD1. Germline-derived CDR1 and CDR2 are SGHVS and FQNEAQ. This CDR3 is 17 amino acids long. J gave up 4 bases and V 0 bases, and 8 bases lay outside the gene matches. This CDR3 reads CASSLAGTVPGNEKLFF. CDR3 bases: TGTGCCAGCAGCTTAGCAGGGACAGTTCCTGGTAATGAAAAACTGTTTTTT. The variable domain in full, completed from reference TRBV7-8 and TRBJ1-4, reads GAGVSQSPRYKVAKRGQDVALRCDPISGHVSLFWYQQALGQGPEFLTYFQNEAQLDKSGLPSDRFFAERPEGSVSTLKIQRTQQEDSAVYLCASSLAGTVPGNEKLFFGSGTQLSVL.

The chain couples TRBV6-5 to TRBJ2-3; tentatively, D is TRBD2 (6 bases). Germline V gene lookup returns CDR1 MNHEY and CDR2 SVGAGI. V was cut by 7 bases and J by 0 bases, with 14 bases left in between. The CDR3 loop spans 15 amino acids. The CDR3 loop reads CASTDGRGSTDTQYF. In DNA, the CDR3 is TGTGCCAGCACCGACGGGCGGGGTAGCACAGATACGCAGTATTTT.

The chain has TRBV27 and TRBJ1-1; 8 bases are shared with TRBD1. CDR1 is MNHEY, CDR2 SMNVEV, per germline (reference sequence). The CDR3 is made up of 15 amino acids. The ends lost 6 bases at V and 3 bases at J; junction bases unmatched: 9. DNA for the CDR3: TGTGCCAGCAGATCGCAGGGGGCAGGGTACACTGAAGCTTTCTTT. Its protein product is CASRSQGAGYTEAFF.

The J gene is TRBJ2-5, the V gene TRBV18; 8 nucleotides agree with TRBD2. V shed 3 bases and J 1 base; nucleotides not matched to a gene: 7. This CDR3 comprises 16 residues. Germline lookup yields CDR1 KGHSH and CDR2 LQKENI. CDR3 protein: CASSPSRGATQETQYF. CDR3 nucleotide sequence: TGTGCCAGCTCACCCTCGCGGGGGGCAACCCAAGAGACCCAGTACTTC.

The chain links TRBV6-5 to TRBJ2-2; D is unresolved. The germline V gene has CDR1 MNHEY and CDR2 SVGAGI. With 2 bases removed from V and 4 bases from J, the gap between germline ends came to 11 bases. The CDR3 totals 15 residues. CDR3 sequence (DNA): TGTGCCAGCAGTTACCAGCAGGCGACCACCGGGGAGCTGTTTTTT. This gives the protein CASSYQQATTGELFF.

This rearrangement joins TRBV4-2 to TRBJ2-1; D perhaps matches TRBD2 (5 bases). The germline V and J ends were trimmed by 0 bases and 9 bases, with 12 bases remaining between them. Germline V CDR1 and CDR2: LGHNA, YNFKEQ. The CDR3 loop spans 14 amino acids. CDR3 bases: TGTGCCAGCAGCCAAGAACGAACTAGAGCTGAGCAGTTCTTC. Translating it yields CASSQERTRAEQFF.

In its sample, this clone is medium-sized. The genes are TRBV14 and TRBJ2-3; 9 bases fit TRBD1. The CDR3 has 19 amino acids. Trimming cost V 0 bases and J 3 bases; bases outside gene matches: 13. Germline V gene sequence: CDR1 SGHDN, CDR2 FVKESK. The CDR3 reads CASSQDPPEQDRGTDTQYF. CDR3 coding DNA: TGTGCCAGCAGCCAAGATCCCCCCGAACAGGACAGGGGAACAGATACGCAGTATTTT.

The rearrangement joins TRBV2 to TRBJ1-3, with D hard to call. CDR3 length: 13 amino acids. V lost 4 bases and J lost 8, with 12 bases in between. CDR1 is SNHLY, CDR2 FYNNEI, per germline. The CDR3, as DNA: TGTGCCAGCAGTGCGGAGGGTTGGGACACCATATATTTT. It codes for CASSAEGWDTIYF. The full variable domain, rest sourced from reference TRBV2 and TRBJ1-3, is EPEVTQTPSHQVTQMGQEVILRCVPISNHLYFYWYRQILGQKVEFLVSFYNNEISEKSEIFDDQFSVERPDGSNFTLKIRSTKLEDSAMYFCASSAEGWDTIYFGEGSWLTVV.

The sample holds a few counts of this clone. The chain recombines TRBV7-9 with TRBJ1-2, with 8 bases fitting TRBD1. The V gene's germline CDR1 is SEHNR and CDR2 FQNEAQ (reference sequence). The CDR3 sequence is 16 residues long. The V segment lost 5 bases and the J segment 6 bases; nucleotides outside the gene matches: 14. The CDR3 protein is CASSPIPLGQGNGYTF. In DNA form, the CDR3 reads TGTGCCAGCAGCCCTATACCCCTAGGACAGGGCAATGGCTACACCTTC.